This T cell receptor beta chain stems from a study of T-cell memory formation after mild COVID-19. Study-wide results and caveats: Second-wave clones reaching peak frequency on day 37 lacked confirmed SARS-CoV-2 specificity.

UMIs and sample barcodes were carried by the TCR alpha and TCR beta cDNA libraries that 5'RACE produced using constant-segment primers. From the 5' RACE reads, TCRdb called clonotypes with MiXCR, one entry per CDR3 protein. The sample gives around 410,000 distinct CDR3 sequences, roughly a quarter of which show up once; around 13% is in the top ten. Germline loops: CDR1 DFQATT, CDR2 SNEGSKA (reference sequence). Trimming pared 0 bases from V and 4 bases from J, leaving 13 bases between. There are 15 residues in the CDR3. This clonotype was detected only once. Its antigen is unknown. The chain has TRBV20-1 and TRBJ1-5; D is perhaps TRBD1 (6 bases). Sequencing was performed on PBMCs or a T cell subset sorted from them (not recorded which). The sequence came from an adult woman who had mild COVID-19 (a few samples of this study predate the infection). Cell type and time point are not known. In DNA form, the CDR3 reads TGCAGTGCTAGAGATGGGCCCAGGGGTAATCAGCCCCAGCATTTT. It translates to CSARDGPRGNQPQHF.